This T cell receptor beta chain is from a study of T cell repertoires in cytomegalovirus infection. Study overall: Public TCR beta signatures were indicative of both CMV infection and a matching HLA type.

Study-wide results and caveats: Predominance within the ex vivo response was attributable to HLA-C-restricted CMV-specific TCR beta clonotypes.

Each CDR3 protein gets one entry after TCRdb re-called the reads with MiXCR. The data contain 900,000 to 950,000 distinct CDR3 sequences, 30% to 40% of them seen just once; the ten biggest clones take up roughly 13%. This clonotype has a handful of counts. The antigen is undetermined. Germline assignment: CDR1 SGHVS and CDR2 FNYEAQ. This CDR3 comprises 12 residues. V dropped 8 bases and J dropped 10; count of bases not matched to a gene: 8. The chain combines TRBV7-6 with TRBJ2-1; the match to TRBD1 covers 7 bases. The clonotype comes from a human donor in good health (CMV status not recorded). Some clones in this sample may be carry-over from other donors' samples. The material sequenced was cultured CD8+ T cells from PBMCs, taken from culture after CMV antigen stimulation. The CDR3 region has the DNA TGTGCCAGCGCCTTTCCAGGGGGAGAGCAGTTCTTC. Amino acids: CASAFPGGEQFF.